Listed below are T cell receptor beta chains from one sample, sequenced in a study of shared clonotypes between healthy human individuals. This table comes from immunoSEQ multiplex PCR, and its TCRdb copy is limited to in-frame clones, with some not included. This sample has 2 million to 2.5 million clones, with 93% found just once. Sequenced sample: naive CD4+ T cells from PBMCs. The receptors were sampled from a man aged 18 to 30 in good health. Some clones in this sample may be carry-over from other donors' samples. The CDR3 runs from the conserved cysteine through the conserved F or W. D genes are given only for firm matches. A row's size may be missing; if present it is once, few, many or a size class.

v_call	j_call	clone_size	d_call	cdr3_aa	cdr3_nt
TRBV7-2	TRBJ2-7	.	TRBD1	CASSLGGQGSSEQYF	TGTGCCAGCAGCTTAGGGGGACAGGGATCTTCCGAGCAGTACTTC
TRBV6-1	TRBJ1-5	once	.	CASSDDGNSNQPQHF	TGTGCCAGCAGTGACGACGGAAATAGCAATCAGCCCCAGCATTTT
TRBV29-1	TRBJ2-5	.	TRBD2	CSVAPSGRGQETQYF	TGCAGCGTTGCACCTAGCGGGAGGGGCCAAGAGACCCAGTACTTC
TRBV5-1	TRBJ1-4	.	.	CASRGLGGEKLFF	TGCGCCAGCAGGGGATTAGGGGGTGAAAAACTGTTTTTT
TRBV29-1	TRBJ2-7	.	TRBD1	CSVGGTGRRYEQYF	TGCAGCGTGGGAGGGACAGGGCGGAGATACGAGCAGTACTTC
TRBV4-1	TRBJ2-2	.	.	CASSHPLGSTGELFF	TGCGCCAGCAGCCATCCTTTGGGGAGCACCGGGGAGCTGTTTTTT
TRBV2	TRBJ2-5	once	.	CASSSGNQETQYF	TGTGCCAGCAGTTCCGGGAACCAAGAGACCCAGTACTTC
TRBV5-1	TRBJ2-4	.	.	CASSSLAKNIQYF	TGCGCCAGCAGCTCATTAGCCAAAAACATTCAGTACTTC
TRBV4-1	TRBJ2-3	.	TRBD1	CASSQDGGQGRTDTQYF	TGCGCCAGCAGCCAAGATGGGGGACAGGGCCGTACAGATACGCAGTATTTT
TRBV2	TRBJ2-1	.	.	CASSDSVEQFF	TGTGCCAGCAGTGATAGTGTTGAGCAGTTCTTC
TRBV7-9	TRBJ2-5	.	.	CASSLGPFDTQYF	TGTGCCAGCAGCTTAGGCCCGTTTGACACCCAGTACTTC
TRBV10-3	TRBJ1-2	few	.	CAISPPQGRGYTF	TGTGCCATCAGCCCGCCGCAGGGCCGGGGCTACACCTTC
TRBV5-1	TRBJ2-1	once	.	CASSLATLTYNEQFF	TGCGCCAGCAGCTTGGCCACACTCACCTACAATGAGCAGTTCTTC
TRBV5-6	TRBJ2-1	.	.	CASSLFVGNSYNEQFF	TGTGCCAGCAGCTTGTTTGTGGGCAATTCCTACAATGAGCAGTTCTTC
TRBV9	TRBJ2-1	.	.	CASSGRDEQFF	TGTGCCAGCAGCGGCAGAGATGAGCAGTTCTTC
TRBV18	TRBJ2-5	.	.	CASSPKETQYF	TGTGCCAGCTCACCAAAGGAGACCCAGTACTTC
TRBV5-8	TRBJ2-7	.	.	CASSFGSLYEQYF	TGTGCCAGCAGCTTCGGGTCACTCTACGAGCAGTACTTC
TRBV7-2	TRBJ2-5	.	.	CASSLLYQETQYF	TGTGCCAGCAGCTTACTCTACCAAGAGACCCAGTACTTC
TRBV4-1	TRBJ1-2	.	.	CASSQGGANHYGYTF	TGCGCCAGCAGCCAAGGGGGGGCCAACCACTATGGCTACACCTTC
TRBV2	TRBJ2-3	.	.	CASSESLLASPTDTQYF	TGTGCCAGCAGTGAATCCCTCCTAGCGAGCCCCACAGATACGCAGTATTTT
TRBV14	TRBJ2-5	.	.	CASSQVVTTQYF	TGTGCCAGCAGCCAAGTGGTCACGACCCAGTACTTC
TRBV5-1	TRBJ2-1	.	.	CASSLGGKPSEQFF	TGCGCCAGCAGCTTGGGGGGGAAGCCTAGTGAGCAGTTCTTC
TRBV25-1	TRBJ2-4	.	.	CASRGTRKNIQYF	TGTGCCAGCCGCGGGACGAGAAAAAACATTCAGTACTTC